What follows are 25 T cell receptor beta chains derived from one specimen sequenced in a study of T cell responses to AZD1222 COVID-19 vaccine (dated by TCRdb to about 2021). The time point label of this sample denotes: baseline before first vaccination. The protocol used for the library was the immunoSEQ multiplex PCR assay. This is the immuneACCESS table as TCRdb keeps it, with only in-frame sequences that have V and J called. A part of the clones is gone; compared with another copy, unresolved V genes explain less than half, and the rest is unexplained. For this sample there are about 100,000 clones; around 90% appear just once. Jointly, the top ten make up less than 3% of the sample. The sequencing used peripheral blood, collected on day 0 of AZD1222 vaccination. Receptors were obtained from an adult in good health.

The gene calls are TRBV12-3 or TRBV12-4 and TRBJ1-2, with D uncertain. This CDR3 is built from 13 residues. V lost 1 base to trimming and J lost 4 bases, with 7 bases between them. CDR3 in DNA: TGTGCCAGCAGTTTAGACAGACCCTATGGCTACACCTTC. Protein: CASSLDRPYGYTF.

V usage is TRBV4-2 and J usage is TRBJ1-3; TRBD1 is a possible D gene (5 bases). There are 19 residues in the CDR3. Germline V gives CDR1 LGHNA, CDR2 YNFKEQ. V shed 3 bases and J shed 0 bases, with 21 bases lying between them. CDR3 coding DNA: TGTGCCAGCAGCCACGCGGTCGCCAGGGCCAGCCCCTCTGGAAACACCATATATTTT. Translated, it gives CASSHAVARASPSGNTIYF.

The chain combines TRBV4-3 with TRBJ1-5, with D possibly being TRBD1 (5 bases). The length of the CDR3 is 14 residues. Per germline, CDR1 LGHNA and CDR2 YSLEER. The V and J ends lost 0 bases and 4 bases respectively, with 7 bases between them. CDR3: CASSQDRENQPQHF. CDR3 in DNA: TGCGCCAGCAGCCAAGACAGGGAAAATCAGCCCCAGCATTTT.

The genes are TRBV6-5 and TRBJ2-7; 7 bases are shared with TRBD2. The germline V gene has CDR1 MNHEY and CDR2 SVGAGI. The CDR3 covers 13 residues. After removal of 5 bases from V and 5 bases from J, the junction contained 6 bases not matched to a gene. CDR3 coding DNA: TGTGCCAGCAGTCCCGGGGGGACCCACGAGCAGTACGTC. It yields the protein CASSPGGTHEQYV.

The V and J genes are TRBV5-1 and TRBJ1-6, with a weak D call TRBD1 (6 bases). V was clipped by 4 bases and J by 9 bases, with 17 bases between them. The CDR3 runs to 15 residues. Germline CDR1 and CDR2: SGHRS and YFSETQ. The CDR3 nucleotides read TGCGCCAGCAGCCCCGGACAGACATTTGGTTCACCCCTCCACTTT. Protein: CASSPGQTFGSPLHF.

This chain connects TRBV19 to TRBJ2-7; 7 positions match TRBD1. The CDR3 extends over 14 amino acids. CDR1 is LNHDA, CDR2 SQIVND, per germline (reference sequence). The V segment lost 1 base and the J segment 4 bases; nucleotides outside the gene matches: 4. CDR3 bases: TGTGCCAGTAGTATAGCGGCAGGGGGATACGAGCAGTACGTC. It yields the protein CASSIAAGGYEQYV.

V usage is TRBV27 and J usage is TRBJ2-1; D remains unclear. The CDR3 is 16 residues long. The germline V gene encodes CDR1 MNHEY and CDR2 SMNVEV (reference sequence). V lost 10 bases and J 2 bases, leaving 21 bases between the germline ends. Here the CDR3 reads CATTLTMATPYNEQFF. The CDR3 nucleotides are TGTGCCACCACACTAACCATGGCCACCCCCTACAATGAGCAGTTCTTC.

The rearrangement uses TRBV5-1 and TRBJ1-3; 11 bases fit TRBD1. Germline CDR1 is SGHRS and CDR2 is YFSETQ. J lost 6 bases, V lost 4 bases, and 6 bases had no gene match. The CDR3 sequence is 15 residues long. As DNA, the CDR3 is TGCGCCAGCAGCCAACGGACAGGGGGCGAAAACACCATATATTTT. This sequence encodes CASSQRTGGENTIYF.

J is TRBJ1-4 and V is TRBV30; D remains ambiguous. CDR1 and CDR2 from the germline V gene are GTSNPN and SVGIG (reference sequence). Trimming took 5 bases from V and 0 from J, leaving 4 bases between them. This CDR3 comprises 12 residues. CDR3 DNA sequence: TGTGCCTGGGGTTCAACTAATGAAAAACTGTTTTTT. This codes for CAWGSTNEKLFF.

The chain is built from TRBV6-5 and TRBJ1-6; D ambiguous. CDR1 MNHEY and CDR2 SVGAGI come from the germline V gene. CDR3 length: 15 amino acids. The V and J ends lost 6 bases and 6 bases respectively, with 15 bases between them. In DNA, the CDR3 is TGTGCCAGCAGGCCTAGAGGCCTCCCTAATTCACCCCTCCACTTT. Translation: CASRPRGLPNSPLHF.

This chain connects TRBV19 to TRBJ1-5; no clear D gene. Germline V lookup: CDR1 LNHDA, CDR2 SQIVND (reference sequence). V lost 1 base to trimming and J lost 4 bases, with 5 bases between them. The CDR3 sequence is 13 residues long. In DNA form, the CDR3 reads TGTGCCAGTAGTATAGGGCCGAATCAGCCCCAGCATTTT. It is translated as CASSIGPNQPQHF.

The chain uses TRBV7-8 and TRBJ1-1; 8 nucleotides line up with TRBD1. V was pared by 5 bases and J by 5 bases, with 4 bases of the junction left unmatched. The germline CDR1 and CDR2 sequences are SGHVS and FQNEAQ. The CDR3 contains 13 residues. CDR3 DNA: TGTGCCAGCAGCGACAGGGGAAGAACTGAAGCTTTCTTT. Its translation is CASSDRGRTEAFF.

This clone has only one observation. The rearrangement uses TRBV4-1 and TRBJ2-7; D is possibly TRBD1 (5 bases). Germline V gene lookup returns CDR1 MGHRA and CDR2 YSYEKL. CDR3 size: 13 residues. The ends were cut back, 2 bases at V and 4 bases at J, with 9 bases in the middle. CDR3 sequence: CASSQRQGYEQYV. CDR3 sequence (DNA): TGCGCCAGCAGCCAAAGGCAGGGTTACGAGCAGTACGTC.

The rearrangement links TRBV2 to TRBJ2-3, with D uncertain. V was pared by 8 bases and J by 4 bases, with 13 bases between. In germline, CDR1 is SNHLY, CDR2 FYNNEI. CDR3 length: 13 residues. As DNA, the CDR3 is TGTGCCAGCTCTGATTTGGGCGCAGATACGCAGTATTTT. Its translation is CASSDLGADTQYF.

The chain carries TRBV19 and TRBJ2-7; no clear D. This CDR3 comprises 15 residues. V was cut by 4 bases and J by 5 bases, with 18 bases left in between. The germline gives CDR1 LNHDA, CDR2 SQIVND (reference sequence). For the CDR3, the DNA is TGTGCCAGTAGTAGAACCCAGACCCCCGTGGACGAGCAGTACTTC. It translates to CASSRTQTPVDEQYF.

The J gene is TRBJ1-2, the V gene TRBV30; 8 bases are shared with TRBD1. V shed 4 bases, J shed 8 bases, and the junction held 6 bases outside the gene matches. The CDR3 runs to 12 residues. CDR1 and CDR2 from the germline V gene are GTSNPN and SVGIG (reference sequence). Here the CDR3 reads CAWKGQVIGYTF. In DNA, the CDR3 is TGTGCCTGGAAGGGACAGGTTATAGGCTACACCTTC.

This clone was detected only once. J is TRBJ1-4 and V is TRBV2, with D possibly being TRBD1 (6 bases). This CDR3 comprises 15 residues. V lost 6 bases, J lost 6 bases, and 17 bases lay in between. Per the germline V gene, CDR1 is SNHLY and CDR2 is FYNNEI. CDR3 region: CASSHDRPFDEKLFF. As DNA, the CDR3 is TGTGCCAGCAGCCATGACAGGCCCTTTGATGAAAAACTGTTTTTT.

This chain joins TRBV24-1 and TRBJ2-1; 12 nucleotides agree with TRBD2. The junction had 3 bases not matched to a gene; V was cut back by 3 bases and J by 4 bases. Germline values: CDR1 KGHDR, CDR2 SFDVKD. This CDR3 has 16 residues. For the CDR3, the DNA is TGTGCCACCAGTGATGCCCTAGCGGGAGGGTACAATGAGCAGTTCTTC. It translates to CATSDALAGGYNEQFF.

V is TRBV18 and J is TRBJ2-2; D is ambiguous. This CDR3 has 13 amino acids. V lost 2 bases and J lost 1, with 2 bases in between. Germline V CDR1 and CDR2: KGHSH, LQKENI. The CDR3 coding sequence is TGTGCCAGCTCACCAGAGAACACCGGGGAGCTGTTTTTT. This encodes CASSPENTGELFF.

About this clone itself: The sample carries other DNA sequences with the same CDR3. The chain is built from TRBV19 and TRBJ1-5; the match to TRBD1 covers 9 bases. Germline CDR1 and CDR2: LNHDA and SQIVND (reference sequence). With V trimmed by 6 bases and J by 7 bases, 4 bases remained unmatched. This CDR3 region has 13 residues. The CDR3 DNA sequence: TGTGCCAGTAGCGGGACAGGGCAACAGCCCCAGCATTTT. This sequence encodes CASSGTGQQPQHF.

The J gene is TRBJ1-1, the V gene TRBV28, with 11 nucleotides matching TRBD1. This CDR3 region has 17 residues. Germline assignment: CDR1 MDHEN and CDR2 SYDVKM. The V gene end was trimmed by 6 bases and the J gene end by 6 bases; junction bases not matched to a gene: 15. This CDR3 reads CASSAPGQGAARAEAFF. CDR3 nucleotides: TGTGCCAGCAGCGCCCCTGGACAGGGGGCCGCTAGGGCTGAAGCTTTCTTT.

J is TRBJ1-4 and V is TRBV19; 7 bases are a match to TRBD1. Germline loops: CDR1 LNHDA, CDR2 SQIVND (reference sequence). V was pared by 4 bases and J by 0 bases, with 8 bases of the junction left unmatched. The CDR3 has 17 amino acids. The CDR3 spells CASSRGGFGATNEKLFF. CDR3 bases: TGTGCCAGTAGTAGAGGGGGCTTTGGAGCAACTAATGAAAAACTGTTTTTT.

The chain carries TRBV19 and TRBJ2-7, with D possibly being TRBD2 (5 bases). There are 13 residues in the CDR3. The V gene's germline CDR1 is LNHDA and CDR2 SQIVND (reference sequence). The V and J ends lost 1 base and 4 bases respectively, with 8 bases between them. CDR3 amino acids: CASSIGRGYEQYF. The CDR3 nucleotides are TGTGCCAGTAGTATAGGACGGGGTTACGAGCAGTACTTC.

The rearrangement links TRBV3-1 (or the pseudogene TRBV3-2) to TRBJ2-5; 10 bases map to TRBD2. Trimming cost V 6 bases and J 0 bases; bases outside gene matches: 10. Germline CDR1 reads LGHDT; CDR2 reads YNNKEL (reference sequence). The CDR3 contains 17 residues. The CDR3 region has the DNA TGTGCCAGCAGTCAACCCGGACTAGCGGTGTACCAAGAGACCCAGTACTTC. This codes for CASSQPGLAVYQETQYF.

Concerning this clone: Sequence at one end of the junction differs from germline and may be a read error. The chain joins TRBV7-7 to TRBJ2-5; TRBD1 matches 12 bases. Germline V lookup: CDR1 SSHAT, CDR2 FNYEAQ (reference sequence). This CDR3 region has 17 residues. The CDR3 protein is CASSLSPGQGAWETQYF. Here the CDR3 DNA reads TGTGCTAGCAGCTTGTCCCCGGGACAGGGGGCTTGGGAGACCCAGTACTTC. The complete variable domain, with remaining parts taken from reference TRBV7-7 and TRBJ2-5, reads GAGVSQSPRYKVTKRGQDVTLRCDPISSHATLYWYQQALGQGPEFLTYFNYEAQPDKSGLPSDRFSAERPEGSISTLTIQRTEQRDSAMYRCASSLSPGQGAWETQYFGPGTRLLVL.